The 12 T cell receptor beta chains below all came from one sample that was sequenced in a study of blood T cell repertoires in COVID-19. Using immunoSEQ multiplex PCR, the repertoire was profiled, and TCRdb retains in-frame clones only, with some absent. The data hold more than 45,000 clones, with about nine tenths observed a single time. The sequencing input was peripheral blood. These receptors came from a man between 65 and 79 years old with acute or convalescent COVID-19.

This clone was observed a single time. The rearrangement uses TRBV9 and TRBJ1-6; possibly TRBD1 for D (6 bases). Germline V gene lookup returns CDR1 SGDLS and CDR2 YYNGEE. The CDR3 totals 13 residues. V was trimmed by 5 bases and J by 7 bases, leaving 10 bases between them. CDR3 in amino acids: CASSTTGNSPLHF. CDR3 DNA: TGTGCCAGCAGTACTACAGGGAATTCACCCCTCCACTTT.

The V gene is TRBV7-7, the J gene TRBJ2-5; D perhaps matches TRBD1 (6 bases). Trimming left V 1 base short and J 5 bases short, with 11 bases between. This CDR3 contains 14 residues. CDR1 is SSHAT and CDR2 is FNYEAQ in the germline V gene (reference sequence). As DNA, the CDR3 is TGTGCCAGCAGCTTAGAGCAGGGGAGCGAGACCCAGTACTTC. Protein: CASSLEQGSETQYF.

The V and J genes are TRBV11-2 and TRBJ1-1, with D uncertain. The CDR3 runs to 16 residues. V was pared by 5 bases and J by 1 base, with 17 bases between. Germline V gene sequence: CDR1 SGHAT, CDR2 FQNNGV. CDR3 coding DNA: TGTGCCAGCAGCCCTCGGACTGCCGGCGGGAACACTGAAGCTTTCTTT. Translation gives CASSPRTAGGNTEAFF.

This clone was recorded a few times. The chain uses TRBV9 and TRBJ2-3; TRBD2 matches 8 bases. Per the germline V gene, CDR1 is SGDLS and CDR2 is YYNGEE. J gave up 2 bases and V 2 bases, and 4 bases lay outside the gene matches. The length of the CDR3 is 15 residues. As DNA, the CDR3 is TGTGCCAGCAGCGTCACTAGCGGAATCACAGATACGCAGTATTTT. Its protein is CASSVTSGITDTQYF.

V is TRBV9 and J is TRBJ2-3; 7 nucleotides agree with TRBD2. The CDR3 has 14 amino acids. Germline CDR1 reads SGDLS; CDR2 reads YYNGEE. V was clipped by 6 bases and J by 2 bases; unmatched bases: 6. This CDR3 reads CASNPSGNTDTQYF. DNA of the CDR3: TGTGCCAGCAACCCTAGCGGAAACACAGATACGCAGTATTTT.

This chain joins TRBV7-9 and TRBJ1-6; 8 bases fit TRBD1. The germline V gene encodes CDR1 SEHNR and CDR2 FQNEAQ (reference sequence). CDR3 length: 18 residues. V was pared by 4 bases and J by 2 bases, with 10 bases of the junction left unmatched. This CDR3 reads CASSSDRGGSAYNSPLHF. The CDR3 bases are TGTGCCAGCAGCTCAGACAGGGGTGGTAGCGCCTATAATTCACCCCTCCACTTT.

The genes are TRBV4-3 and TRBJ2-5, with D maybe TRBD2 (6 bases). Looked up from germline, CDR1 is LGHNA and CDR2 is YSLEER. Deletions cut 0 bases from V and 5 bases from J, with 10 bases between. The CDR3 totals 14 residues. The CDR3 nucleotides read TGCGCCAGCAGCCAAGATACTAGCTTGGAGACCCAGTACTTC. This sequence encodes CASSQDTSLETQYF.

The V and J genes are TRBV7-2 and TRBJ2-7; perhaps TRBD2 as D (5 bases). The CDR3 contains 12 residues. Germline V gives CDR1 SGHTA, CDR2 FQGNSA. V lost 5 bases and J 7 bases, leaving 12 bases between the germline ends. The CDR3 region has the DNA TGTGCCAGCAGCCAGAGCGGATGGGAGCAGTACGTC. Amino acids: CASSQSGWEQYV.

The chain employs TRBV7-9 and TRBJ2-7; 7 bases are a match to TRBD1. Germline V gene lookup returns CDR1 SEHNR and CDR2 FQNEAQ (reference sequence). The CDR3 length is 14 residues. Unmatched junction bases numbered 3, after V lost 1 base and J lost 3 bases. The CDR3 is CASSLGGGYYEQYF. For the CDR3, the DNA is TGTGCCAGCAGCTTAGGAGGGGGCTACTACGAGCAGTACTTC.

In its sample, this clone was seen once. This chain uses TRBV5-1 with TRBJ1-4; D possibly corresponds to TRBD1 (5 bases). CDR3 size: 16 residues. CDR1 is SGHRS, CDR2 YFSETQ, per germline. V lost 0 bases, J lost 6 bases, and 15 bases lay in between. The CDR3 loop reads CASSLARGLMDEKLFF. CDR3 DNA: TGCGCCAGCAGCTTGGCCCGGGGACTAATGGATGAAAAACTGTTTTTT.

The chain employs TRBV7-9 and TRBJ2-3, with 9 bases fitting TRBD1. Germline assignment: CDR1 SEHNR and CDR2 FQNEAQ (reference sequence). J lost 5 bases, V lost 2 bases, and 5 bases had no gene match. This CDR3 spans 15 amino acids. Here the CDR3 reads CASSLRDRVRDTQYF. The CDR3 nucleotides read TGTGCCAGCAGCTTAAGGGACAGGGTACGAGATACGCAGTATTTT.

The chain links TRBV5-5 to TRBJ1-2; a weak D match, TRBD1 (6 bases). From germline, CDR1 is SGHKS and CDR2 YYEKEE (reference sequence). This CDR3 is 15 amino acids long. The V gene lost 0 bases and the J gene lost 4 bases, with 13 bases spanning the gap. DNA for the CDR3: TGTGCCAGCAGCTTGGCCCCCGGGGGGGCCTATGGCTACACCTTC. Its translation is CASSLAPGGAYGYTF.